This T cell receptor beta chain appears in the sequencing data of a study of cytomegalovirus exposure and HLA in healthy donors. Across the study: Caucasian-associated ancestry cluster membership applied to approximately 80% of 300 to 450 genotyped donors.

PCR was performed using 60 Vbeta and 13 Jbeta primers. TCRdb keeps only in-frame clones here, not all; method: immunoSEQ multiplex PCR. The table includes approximately 140,000 clones, around three quarters detected once. This clone was counted between two and nine times. The trim removed 5 bases at V and 2 bases at J, leaving 5 bases unmatched. The CDR3 has 16 amino acids. Germline loops: CDR1 SGHTA, CDR2 FQGNSA. This clonotype was obtained from a man aged 40-50 years in good health and CMV-seropositive. The sequenced sample was PBMCs. The rearrangement links TRBV7-2 to TRBJ2-2, with 10 bases that match TRBD2. The CDR3 region is CASSRLAGRNTGELFF. CDR3 nucleotide sequence: TGTGCCAGCAGCCGACTAGCGGGTAGAAACACCGGGGAGCTGTTTTTT.